This T cell receptor beta chain emerged from a study of control samples from healthy donors and cancer patients. Germline CDR1 and CDR2: SGHNT and YYREEE (reference sequence). With 5 bases removed from V and 2 bases from J, the gap between germline ends came to 4 bases. The CDR3 extends over 12 amino acids. This clone has a handful of counts. Sequenced by immunoSEQ multiplex PCR; TCRdb stores in-frame clones only, minus some. The repertoire consists of some 120,000 clones, with about 95% occurring once and the leading ten covering 3.6%. The sequence came from a man under 40 in good health. The sample was blood. The rearrangement uses TRBV5-4 and TRBJ2-2, with D uncertain. This CDR3 is CASSPNTGELFF. The CDR3 coding sequence is TGTGCCAGCAGTCCCAACACCGGGGAGCTGTTTTTT. Using reference TRBV5-4 and TRBJ2-2 for the parts outside the CDR3, the full variable domain is ETGVTQSPTHLIKTRGQQVTLRCSSQSGHNTVSWYQQALGQGPQFIFQYYREEENGRGNFPPRFSGLQFPNYSSELNVNALELDDSALYLCASSPNTGELFFGEGSRLTVL.